One and the same sample provided the 18 T cell receptor beta chains below, sequenced in a study of technical replicates of blood from several donors. The method was immunoSEQ multiplex PCR; TCRdb's version includes in-frame clones alone and lacks a portion of them. This sample has 65,000 to 90,000 clones, with roughly 90% found just once. Material for sequencing was PBMCs. These receptors originate from a human donor in good health. Some clones in this sample may be carry-over from other donors' samples.

The rearrangement joins TRBV15 to TRBJ2-3, with D possibly TRBD1 on 6 matching bases. Germline V gives CDR1 LNHNV, CDR2 YYDKDF (reference sequence). V was trimmed by 5 bases and J by 4 bases, leaving 19 bases between them. The CDR3 spans 16 residues. The CDR3 DNA is TGTGCCACCAGCGCTACAGGGACGGCAAGAGCAGATACGCAGTATTTT. This gives the protein CATSATGTARADTQYF.

This chain joins TRBV5-8 and TRBJ2-7; D uncertain. Germline V CDR1 and CDR2: SGHTS, YDEGEE. This CDR3 has 12 amino acids. The germline V and J ends were trimmed by 3 bases and 0 bases, with 4 bases remaining between them. Here the CDR3 reads CASSWSSYEQYF. In DNA form, the CDR3 reads TGTGCCAGCAGCTGGAGCTCCTACGAGCAGTACTTC.

This chain connects TRBV25-1 to TRBJ1-2, with D maybe TRBD1 (6 bases). Germline V gene lookup returns CDR1 MGHDK and CDR2 SYGVNS. CDR3 size: 14 residues. The germline V and J ends were trimmed by 3 bases and 4 bases, with 12 bases remaining between them. CDR3: CASSESGAGYGYTF. CDR3 DNA: TGTGCCAGCAGTGAGTCAGGGGCCGGCTATGGCTACACCTTC.

V and J are TRBV25-1 and TRBJ2-5, with 7 bases identical to TRBD1. V gave up 5 bases and J gave up 4 bases; unmatched junction bases: 7. Per the germline V gene, CDR1 is MGHDK and CDR2 is SYGVNS. The CDR3 consists of 14 residues. CDR3 loop: CASSRHRGRETQYF. In DNA form, the CDR3 reads TGTGCCAGCAGTCGACACAGGGGTCGAGAGACCCAGTACTTC.

This sequence joins TRBV4-2 and TRBJ2-7; TRBD2 might be the D (6 bases). CDR1 is LGHNA and CDR2 is YNFKEQ in the germline V gene. V lost 6 bases and J 6 bases, leaving 15 bases between the germline ends. CDR3 size: 13 residues. DNA of the CDR3: TGTGCCAGCAGTCCTGGAGGCGGGGCCGAGCAGTACTTC. This codes for CASSPGGGAEQYF.

The chain carries TRBV9 and TRBJ2-7; 8 nucleotides align to TRBD2. V was clipped by 4 bases and J by 3 bases; unmatched bases: 9. This CDR3 region has 15 residues. Germline lookup yields CDR1 SGDLS and CDR2 YYNGEE. The CDR3 DNA sequence: TGTGCCAGCAGCTCCGGACTAGCTCCTTACTACGAGCAGTACTTC. As protein: CASSSGLAPYYEQYF.

The genes are TRBV9 and TRBJ1-2, with a tentative D call TRBD1 (6 bases). Germline V gene lookup returns CDR1 SGDLS and CDR2 YYNGEE. The germline V and J ends were trimmed by 2 bases and 2 bases, with 13 bases remaining between them. This CDR3 contains 15 residues. For the CDR3, the DNA is TGTGCCAGCAGCGTCGGTCAGGGGTGGAACTATGGCTACACCTTC. Amino acids: CASSVGQGWNYGYTF.

The rearrangement uses TRBV4-3 and TRBJ1-1, with a possible D match to TRBD1 (5 bases). Germline values: CDR1 LGHNA, CDR2 YSLEER. The CDR3 contains 15 residues. Trimming took off 0 bases at V and 10 bases at J, with 18 bases between the two ends. The CDR3 sequence is CASSQDNARQYRAFF. The CDR3 nucleotides are TGCGCCAGCAGCCAAGATAACGCCCGACAGTATCGAGCTTTCTTT.

This clone was found a few times. The genes are TRBV29-1 and TRBJ1-1, with D perhaps matching TRBD1 (6 bases). The V gene's germline CDR1 is SQVTM and CDR2 ANQGSEA. This CDR3 has 12 amino acids. V lost 6 bases, J lost 5 bases, and 13 bases lay in between. DNA of the CDR3: TGCAGCGTCCTCAGGGGAAAGACTGAAGCTTTCTTT. Protein product: CSVLRGKTEAFF.

This clone was observed a single time. CDR3 sequence reads: CASSRSGGTEAFF. The CDR3 DNA reads TGTGCCAGCAGCAGATCAGGGGGCACTGAAGCTTTCTTT. The chain links TRBV6-6 to TRBJ1-1; TRBD1 aligns across 7 bases. The V segment lost 6 bases and the J segment 4 bases; nucleotides outside the gene matches: 5. CDR1 is MNHNY, CDR2 SVGAGI, per germline (reference sequence). This CDR3 is 13 amino acids long.

The chain combines TRBV5-4 with TRBJ2-7; 11 nucleotides align to TRBD2. The germline V gene has CDR1 SGHNT and CDR2 YYREEE (reference sequence). J lost 6 bases, V lost 4 bases, and 3 bases had no gene match. The CDR3 sequence is 13 residues long. CDR3 DNA: TGTGCCAGCAGCAGCGGACTAGCGGGCGAGCAGTACTTC. It encodes CASSSGLAGEQYF. The full variable domain, in which reference TRBV5-4 and TRBJ2-7 provide the parts outside the CDR3, is ETGVTQSPTHLIKTRGQQVTLRCSSQSGHNTVSWYQQALGQGPQFIFQYYREEENGRGNFPPRFSGLQFPNYSSELNVNALELDDSALYLCASSSGLAGEQYFGPGTRLTVT.

This clone has only one observation. The rearrangement links TRBV6-5 to TRBJ2-7, with D possibly being TRBD2 (5 bases). The CDR3 is 15 amino acids. V was trimmed by 10 bases and J by 3 bases, leaving 22 bases between them. The germline V gene has CDR1 MNHEY and CDR2 SVGAGI. The CDR3 sequence is CATSGSQGVVYEQYF. CDR3 sequence (DNA): TGTGCCACCTCTGGGAGCCAAGGCGTCGTCTACGAGCAGTACTTC.

This clone was recorded only once. The gene calls are TRBV2 and TRBJ2-7, with TRBD1 matching over 8 bases. The CDR3 runs 14 residues. The V gene end was trimmed by 6 bases and the J gene end by 2 bases; junction bases not matched to a gene: 6. Germline V gene lookup returns CDR1 SNHLY and CDR2 FYNNEI. CDR3 residues: CASSGQGPPYEQYF. CDR3 DNA: TGTGCCAGCAGCGGACAGGGACCCCCCTACGAGCAGTACTTC.

The rearrangement uses TRBV7-2 and TRBJ2-2; TRBD2 aligns across 8 bases. The ends lost 6 bases at V and 1 base at J; junction bases unmatched: 4. Looked up from germline, CDR1 is SGHTA and CDR2 is FQGNSA. CDR3 size: 15 residues. CDR3 protein: CASSSGGRNTGELFF. In DNA, the CDR3 is TGTGCCAGCAGTTCGGGGGGGCGGAACACCGGGGAGCTGTTTTTT.

The chain joins TRBV29-1 to TRBJ1-5; 8 bases map to TRBD1. The germline gives CDR1 SQVTM, CDR2 ANQGSEA. CDR3 size: 12 residues. The J segment lost 4 bases and the V segment lost 6 bases, leaving 2 bases of the junction unmatched. CDR3 nucleotides: TGCAGCGTCCGACAGGGGAATCAGCCCCAGCATTTT. It codes for CSVRQGNQPQHF.

This chain links TRBV19 with TRBJ2-5; 8 bases agree with TRBD2. Germline CDR1 reads LNHDA; CDR2 reads SQIVND (reference sequence). With 1 base clipped from V and 8 bases from J, the junction kept 6 bases outside the gene matches. The CDR3 consists of 14 residues. The CDR3 nucleotides read TGTGCCAGTAGTATAGGGACTAGCAGACAAACCCAGTACTTC. Translated: CASSIGTSRQTQYF. Variable domain in full (rest from reference TRBV19 and TRBJ2-5): DGGITQSPKYLFRKEGQNVTLSCEQNLNHDAMYWYRQDPGQGLRLIYYSQIVNDFQKGDIAEGYSVSREKKESFPLTVTSAQKNPTAFYLCASSIGTSRQTQYFGPGTRLLVL.

The chain recombines TRBV7-2 with TRBJ2-5, with 10 positions matching TRBD2. There are 17 residues in the CDR3. The germline gives CDR1 SGHTA, CDR2 FQGNSA. V trimming: 1 base; J trimming: 5 bases; junction bases outside the gene matches: 10. As DNA, the CDR3 is TGTGCCAGCAGCTTAGGAACTCTAGCGGGAGCCAGGGAGACCCAGTACTTC. It is translated as CASSLGTLAGARETQYF.

The chain combines TRBV9 with TRBJ1-5; 9 bases match TRBD1. Trimming cost V 3 bases and J 6 bases; bases outside gene matches: 7. Per the germline V gene, CDR1 is SGDLS and CDR2 is YYNGEE. The CDR3 runs to 15 residues. For the CDR3, the DNA is TGTGCCAGCAGCGCCGGGACAGGGCTCTCTCAGCCCCAGCATTTT. This gives the protein CASSAGTGLSQPQHF.